This TCR beta chain was documented in a study of graft-versus-host responses after intestinal transplantation. Across the whole study: Every recipient had anti-thymocyte globulin induction and two to three years of tacrolimus plus steroids. Findings and limits, study-wide: Graft-donor T cell macrochimerism coincided with high graft-versus-host to host-versus-graft clonal ratios in allografts. Declines in HvG clones occurring early post-transplant were associated with peak circulating GvH clone levels.

Here immunoSEQ multiplex PCR was the method, and the copy in TCRdb shows in-frame clones only, minus some. Altogether approximately 97,000 clones are present, roughly 91% being singletons, with the ten largest covering over 0.15%. Details on this clone: Its target is not known.

V was trimmed by 5 bases and J by 4 bases, leaving 11 bases between them. CDR3 length: 13 residues. Germline V gene lookup returns CDR1 SGHTA and CDR2 FQGTGA. The sequence came from a human donor who was the organ donor for an intestinal transplant. Sequencing used unstimulated CD4+ T cells sorted from spleen or lymph node cells, obtained before transplant. V and J are TRBV7-3 and TRBJ1-1; no definite D call. The CDR3 loop is CASSVRHLTEAFF. CDR3 DNA sequence: TGTGCCAGCAGCGTTAGACATCTCACTGAAGCTTTCTTT.